The 9 T cell receptor beta chains in this list originate from one sample, sequenced in a study of T-cell reconstitution after alpha-beta-depleted transplantation in children. The authors prepared the TCRbeta library with unique molecular identifiers. TCRdb redid the calling of the PCR reads with MiXCR, one entry per CDR3 protein. Of around 960,000 distinct CDR3 sequences in the sample, about 30% were seen once. Sample: PBMCs, mostly from graft donor cells, taken 360 days after TCRalphabeta/CD19-depleted stem cell transplant. These receptors were taken from a boy less than two years old who had a stem cell transplant for SCID, so the T cells may come from the graft donor.

The chain carries TRBV2 and TRBJ2-5, with 9 bases identical to TRBD1. The junction had 13 bases not matched to a gene; V was cut back by 7 bases and J by 4 bases. CDR3 size: 16 residues. Looked up from germline, CDR1 is SNHLY and CDR2 is FYNNEI. The CDR3 DNA reads as TGTGCCAGCAAGAATCGGAGGACAGGGGATCGAGAGACCCAGTACTTC. Residues: CASKNRRTGDRETQYF.

The chain employs TRBV12-3 or TRBV12-4 and TRBJ2-1; D is uncertain. The CDR3 is 14 amino acids. With 6 bases removed from V and 3 bases from J, the gap between germline ends came to 12 bases. The CDR3 sequence is CASSPPNSYNEQFF. In nucleotides, the CDR3 is TGTGCCAGCAGCCCCCCGAATAGCTACAATGAGCAGTTCTTC.

CDR3 coding DNA: TGTGCCAGCAGTGAGGATCCGTTCTGGGCATCCTCCGGTGAAGCTTTCTTT. Translation gives CASSEDPFWASSGEAFF. The chain joins TRBV2 to TRBJ1-1; D remains unclear. There are 17 residues in the CDR3. Germline V CDR1 and CDR2: SNHLY, FYNNEI. V was pared by 3 bases and J by 7 bases, with 24 bases between.

This chain connects TRBV6-1 to TRBJ2-1, with D possibly being TRBD1 (6 bases). The V gene lost 7 bases and the J gene lost 5 bases, with 15 bases spanning the gap. The CDR3 runs to 14 residues. The germline V gene has CDR1 MNHNS and CDR2 SASEGT. DNA of the CDR3: TGTGCCAGCACCCCTAACAGGGTTCACAATGAGCAGTTCTTC. This translates into CASTPNRVHNEQFF.

V is TRBV20-1 and J is TRBJ2-1; 10 bases align to TRBD2. This CDR3 is 15 amino acids long. The V segment lost 0 bases and the J segment 3 bases; nucleotides outside the gene matches: 2. Germline-derived CDR1 and CDR2 are DFQATT and SNEGSKA (reference sequence). The chain's CDR3 is CSARDSGGHYNEQFF. CDR3 bases: TGCAGTGCTAGAGATAGCGGGGGGCACTACAATGAGCAGTTCTTC.

This clonotype was found a few times. This rearrangement joins TRBV28 to TRBJ1-1, with D possibly matching TRBD1 (5 bases). CDR3 length equals 17 residues. Germline CDR1 is MDHEN and CDR2 is SYDVKM. V was shortened by 5 bases and J by 0 bases, with 19 bases between the two germline ends. The CDR3 protein is CASSPPMPGGMNTEAFF. CDR3 nucleotide sequence: TGTGCCAGCAGTCCGCCGATGCCGGGGGGTATGAACACTGAAGCTTTCTTT. Full variable domain (rest looked up from reference TRBV28 and TRBJ1-1): DVKVTQSSRYLVKRTGEKVFLECVQDMDHENMFWYRQDPGLGLRLIYFSYDVKMKEKGDIPEGYSVSREKKERFSLILESASTNQTSMYLCASSPPMPGGMNTEAFFGQGTRLTVV.

This clonotype turned up a few times. V gene TRBV7-9 combines with J gene TRBJ1-3, with 11 positions matching TRBD1. The CDR3 covers 16 residues. CDR1 is SEHNR, CDR2 FQNEAQ, per germline (reference sequence). V shed 4 bases and J 4 bases; nucleotides not matched to a gene: 6. CDR3: CASSSTDRGRGNTIYF. CDR3 bases: TGTGCCAGCAGCTCAACGGACAGGGGGCGAGGAAACACCATATATTTT.

The rearrangement uses TRBV6-1 and TRBJ1-3, with TRBD1 matching over 8 bases. This CDR3 has 14 amino acids. Looked up from germline, CDR1 is MNHNS and CDR2 is SASEGT. V lost 8 bases and J lost 5; bases outside the gene matches: 8. CDR3 amino acids: CASGDRRTRNTIYF. CDR3 DNA: TGTGCCAGCGGGGACAGGCGGACTCGAAACACCATATATTTT.

In its sample, this clonotype was seen a few times. V and J are TRBV12-3 or TRBV12-4 and TRBJ2-1; tentatively, D is TRBD1 (5 bases). Trimming stripped 6 bases from V and 5 bases from J, with 17 bases between. The CDR3 contains 15 residues. Here the CDR3 reads CASSPHPTGNNEQFF. As DNA, the CDR3 is TGTGCCAGCAGCCCTCACCCCACAGGCAACAATGAGCAGTTCTTC.